This is a list of T cell receptor beta chains from one sample in a study of blood T cell repertoires in COVID-19. Clones were sequenced by immunoSEQ multiplex PCR, and TCRdb holds only the in-frame ones, with some missing. The profile covers 280,000 or so clones, with 80% to 90% appearing a single time and around 2.1% taken by the ten largest. The sample comprised PBMCs or T cells enriched from blood (not recorded which). Source of these receptors: a man aged 30-40 years who had recovered from COVID-19. Each CDR3 is given with its conserved first and last residue. D genes are given only for firm matches. Only part of the rows carry a size: once, few, many, or a class if the clone is expanded.

clone_size d_call j_call v_call cdr3_nt cdr3_aa
once TRBD2 TRBJ2-7 TRBV30 TGTGCCTGTTCCGGACTAGCGGGGGGGCTACGGTCCTACGAGCAGTACTTC CACSGLAGGLRSYEQYF
- TRBD1 TRBJ1-2 TRBV9 TGTGCCAGCAGCGTTGCAGGACAGGGGGCGCTGAGCTACACCTTC CASSVAGQGALSYTF
- - TRBJ2-3 TRBV7-2 TGTGCCAGCAGCTTAGCCCCAGGTTTCACAGATACGCAGTATTTT CASSLAPGFTDTQYF
- - TRBJ1-6 TRBV2 TGTGCCAGCAGTGAGCGGCCGGAATCACCCCTCCACTTT CASSERPESPLHF
few TRBD1 TRBJ2-2 TRBV12-3/TRBV12-4 TGTGCCAGCAGTCATGACAGGGGCGGGGAGCTGTTTTTT CASSHDRGGELFF
- TRBD1 TRBJ1-6 TRBV4-2 TGTGCCAGCAGCCAAGCCCAGGGGGCTAACCATTCACCCCTCCACTTT CASSQAQGANHSPLHF
once - TRBJ1-4 TRBV19 TGTGCCAGTAGTAGTCGGTGGTATGAGGGTGAAAAACTGTTTTTT CASSSRWYEGEKLFF
once TRBD1 TRBJ1-5 TRBV30 TGTGCCTGGAGCACAGACAGGGAACAGCCCCAGCATTTT CAWSTDREQPQHF
- - TRBJ2-1 TRBV7-9 TGTGCCAGCAGCTTAGCGCATTCTCTAATCCCCCCTGGCAATGAGCAGTTCTTC CASSLAHSLIPPGNEQFF
- TRBD2 TRBJ2-2 TRBV7-9 TGTGCCAGCAGCCTCCGGGGGGGCCACACCGGGGAGCTGTTTTTT CASSLRGGHTGELFF
- TRBD1 TRBJ1-3 TRBV6-5 TGTGCCAGCAAAAAATTTACAGGGGCTGGAAACACCATATATTTT CASKKFTGAGNTIYF
few - TRBJ1-1 TRBV9 TGTGCCAGCAGCGTAGTAGTGAACACTGAAGCTTTCTTT CASSVVVNTEAFF
- TRBD2 TRBJ2-1 TRBV12-5 TGTGCTAGTAGAAGGCCGACTAGCGGGGGCCGCTCCTACAATGAGCAGTTCTTC CASRRPTSGGRSYNEQFF
- TRBD1 TRBJ1-2 TRBV12-3/TRBV12-4 TGTGCCAGCAGTCTGCAGGGGGAACATGGCTACACCTTC CASSLQGEHGYTF
- - TRBJ2-2 TRBV30 TGTGCCTGGGGGAGACAGCTGAACACCGGGGAGCTGTTTTTT CAWGRQLNTGELFF
- TRBD2 TRBJ2-3 TRBV20-1 TGCAGTGCTAGTACTAGCGGGGGGGAAACAGATACGCAGTATTTT CSASTSGGETDTQYF
- - TRBJ2-3 TRBV18 TGTGCCAGCTCCCCCTGGAAGGGGGTGGATACGCAGTATTTT CASSPWKGVDTQYF
- - TRBJ2-3 TRBV7-3 TGTGCCAGCAGCTTTAGCCTGGGAGATACGCAGTATTTT CASSFSLGDTQYF
- TRBD1 TRBJ2-5 TRBV18 TGTGCCAGCTCACCGACAGGGGGCCAAGAGACCCAGTACTTC CASSPTGGQETQYF
- TRBD1 TRBJ1-1 TRBV7-9 TGTGCCAGCAGCTTTCCTTCCGGGACAGGGGGTCAGGAAGCTTTCTTT CASSFPSGTGGQEAFF
- - TRBJ1-1 TRBV7-2 TGTGCCAGCAGCTTAGCGCGGCTAACGCTGAACACTGAAGCTTTCTTT CASSLARLTLNTEAFF
once - TRBJ1-2 TRBV7-2 TGTGCCAGCAGCTTATACAGCAGAAGCAACTATGGCTACACCTTC CASSLYSRSNYGYTF